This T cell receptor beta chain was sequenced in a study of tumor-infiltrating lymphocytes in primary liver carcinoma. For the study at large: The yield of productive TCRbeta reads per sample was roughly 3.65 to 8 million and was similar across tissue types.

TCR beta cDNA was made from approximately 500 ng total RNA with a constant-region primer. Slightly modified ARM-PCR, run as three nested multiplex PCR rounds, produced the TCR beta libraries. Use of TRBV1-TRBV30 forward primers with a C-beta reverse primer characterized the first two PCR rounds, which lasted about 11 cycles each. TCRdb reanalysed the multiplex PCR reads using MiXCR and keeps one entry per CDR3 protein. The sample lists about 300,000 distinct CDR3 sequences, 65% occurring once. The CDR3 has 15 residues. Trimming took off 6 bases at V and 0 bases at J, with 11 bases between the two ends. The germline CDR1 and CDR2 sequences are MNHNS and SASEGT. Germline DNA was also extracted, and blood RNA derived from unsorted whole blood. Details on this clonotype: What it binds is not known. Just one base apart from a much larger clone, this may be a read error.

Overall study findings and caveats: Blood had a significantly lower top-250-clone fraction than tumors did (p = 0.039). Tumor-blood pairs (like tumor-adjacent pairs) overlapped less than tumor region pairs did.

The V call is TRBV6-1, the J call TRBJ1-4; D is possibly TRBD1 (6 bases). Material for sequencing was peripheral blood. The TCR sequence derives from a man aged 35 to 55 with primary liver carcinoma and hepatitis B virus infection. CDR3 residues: CASRKGGPTNEKLFF. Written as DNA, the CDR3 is TGTGCCAGCAGAAAGGGGGGGCCAACTAATGAAAAACTGTTTTTT.